The 22 T cell receptor beta chains below were found in one sample sequenced in a study of blood T cell repertoires in COVID-19. The data were produced by immunoSEQ multiplex PCR, yet TCRdb's version contains in-frame clones alone and is incomplete. The sample contains approximately 180,000 clones, roughly 80% of which appear only once. The sample comprised PBMCs or T cells enriched from blood (not recorded which). These receptors were taken from a woman in her forties or fifties who had recovered from COVID-19.

This sequence joins TRBV18 and TRBJ2-2; TRBD1 agrees at 8 bases. This CDR3 region has 16 residues. Germline V lookup: CDR1 KGHSH, CDR2 LQKENI. The V and J ends lost 4 bases and 0 bases, in that order; junction bases with no gene match: 4. The DNA for the CDR3 is TGTGCCAGCTCACTGGGACAGGTTGCGAACACCGGGGAGCTGTTTTTT. As protein: CASSLGQVANTGELFF.

This chain links TRBV11-2 with TRBJ2-5; the D gene is possibly TRBD1 (5 bases). CDR1 and CDR2 (germline): SGHAT, FQNNGV. Trimming removed 5 bases from V and 3 bases from J, with 10 bases in between. The CDR3 spans 13 residues. CDR3 coding DNA: TGTGCCAGCAGCCAGAACAGGAAAGAGACCCAGTACTTC. It codes for CASSQNRKETQYF.

The CDR3 DNA sequence: TGCGCCAGCAGCTTGGCGCAGCCGGGGGACGAGCAGTACTTC. Its translation is CASSLAQPGDEQYF. The gene calls are TRBV5-1 and TRBJ2-7; a possible D gene is TRBD2 (6 bases). V lost 0 bases and J lost 5, with 12 bases in between. This CDR3 has 14 residues. The germline V gene has CDR1 SGHRS and CDR2 YFSETQ.

The CDR3 protein is CASSHGQGAGETQYF. In nucleotides, the CDR3 is TGTGCCAGCAGCCACGGACAGGGGGCAGGAGAGACCCAGTACTTC. This chain links TRBV6-5 with TRBJ2-5; 11 bases align to TRBD1. The V gene's germline CDR1 is MNHEY and CDR2 SVGAGI. This CDR3 has 15 residues. Germline trimming cut 6 bases from V and 4 bases from J; bases unmatched to any gene: 7.

The rearrangement uses TRBV21-1 and TRBJ2-3; the D call of TRBD2 is as the table states it, not checked on the DNA. TRBV21-1 is shown as a pseudogene. The CDR3 totals 14 residues. The CDR3 loop is CASSPGLAGDTQYF. The CDR3 DNA reads TGTGCCAGCAGCCCCGGACTAGCGGGAGATACGCAGTATTTT.

V gene TRBV27 combines with J gene TRBJ2-7, with TRBD2 identical over 8 bases. The CDR3 is 18 amino acids. Trimming took 0 bases from V and 5 from J; bases not matched to a gene: 15. In germline, CDR1 is MNHEY, CDR2 SMNVEV (reference sequence). The CDR3 nucleotides read TGTGCCAGCAGTTTATCTCGGACTAGCCGAACGTTGGGGAACGAGCAGTACTTC. Amino acid sequence: CASSLSRTSRTLGNEQYF.

The rearrangement links TRBV18 to TRBJ2-1; D not resolved. V was shortened by 2 bases and J by 5 bases, with 4 bases between the two germline ends. The CDR3 spans 12 residues. The germline V gene encodes CDR1 KGHSH and CDR2 LQKENI. CDR3 nucleotide sequence: TGTGCCAGCTCACCAGCGAACAATGAGCAGTTCTTC. Translation gives CASSPANNEQFF.

The V gene is TRBV6-5, the J gene TRBJ1-1; 9 nucleotides agree with TRBD1. The germline gives CDR1 MNHEY, CDR2 SVGAGI. V lost 4 bases to trimming and J lost 5 bases; unmatched junction nucleotides: 11. There are 16 residues in the CDR3. CDR3 bases: TGTGCCAGCAGTTCCATTCGGGGACAGGGAGGGACTGAAGCTTTCTTT. Translated: CASSSIRGQGGTEAFF.

The V gene is TRBV6-5, the J gene TRBJ1-1; the D gene is possibly TRBD1 (6 bases). The V end lost 6 bases, the J end lost 0 bases, and 11 bases lay between the germline ends. Germline CDR1 is MNHEY and CDR2 is SVGAGI. This CDR3 is 14 amino acids long. CDR3 in amino acids: CASSRTEMNTEAFF. CDR3 in DNA: TGTGCCAGCAGCCGGACAGAAATGAACACTGAAGCTTTCTTT.

V and J are TRBV4-1 and TRBJ1-2, with D perhaps TRBD1 (6 bases). The CDR3 has 18 residues. Germline V gene sequence: CDR1 MGHRA, CDR2 YSYEKL. The V and J ends lost 1 base and 1 base respectively, with 19 bases between them. The DNA of the CDR3 is TGCGCCAGCAGCCAAGTTGGGACCTCTAAGGGGGTTAACTATGGCTACACCTTC. Protein: CASSQVGTSKGVNYGYTF.

The chain joins TRBV5-1 to TRBJ2-3; D may be TRBD1 (6 bases). V lost 5 bases and J 4 bases, leaving 8 bases between the germline ends. Germline loops: CDR1 SGHRS, CDR2 YFSETQ. The CDR3 consists of 12 residues. CDR3 loop: CASSQGSDTQYF. CDR3 coding DNA: TGCGCCAGCAGTCAGGGGTCAGATACGCAGTATTTT. Together with reference TRBV5-1 and TRBJ2-3, the CDR3 gives the full variable domain: KAGVTQTPRYLIKTRGQQVTLSCSPISGHRSVSWYQQTPGQGLQFLFEYFSETQRNKGNFPGRFSGRQFSNSRSEMNVSTLELGDSALYLCASSQGSDTQYFGPGTRLTVL.

This clone has a count of ten or more. The J gene is TRBJ1-1, the V gene TRBV28; 10 positions match TRBD1. Germline CDR1 reads MDHEN; CDR2 reads SYDVKM. This CDR3 is built from 21 residues. Trimming took 4 bases from V and 4 from J; bases not matched to a gene: 24. In nucleotides, the CDR3 is TGTGCCAGCAGTTCAATCAATCCTTTGGGAGTGGGGACAGGGGTTGGCACTGAAGCTTTCTTT. This codes for CASSSINPLGVGTGVGTEAFF. The variable domain in full, completed from reference TRBV28 and TRBJ1-1, reads DVKVTQSSRYLVKRTGEKVFLECVQDMDHENMFWYRQDPGLGLRLIYFSYDVKMKEKGDIPEGYSVSREKKERFSLILESASTNQTSMYLCASSSINPLGVGTGVGTEAFFGQGTRLTVV.

V gene TRBV6-5 combines with J gene TRBJ1-5; D may be TRBD1 (5 bases). Trimming removed 5 bases from V and 5 bases from J, with 16 bases in between. This CDR3 has 15 residues. CDR1 MNHEY and CDR2 SVGAGI come from the germline V gene. Written as DNA, the CDR3 is TGTGCCAGCAGTCCCTTGGGGGGGTGGGATCAGCCCCAGCATTTT. The encoded protein is CASSPLGGWDQPQHF.

CDR3 DNA: TGTGCCAGCAGCACCCCCCGCACGGGTGAGTACTTC. It is translated as CASSTPRTGEYF. The chain couples TRBV21-1 to TRBJ2-7; the table's TRBD2 call for D was not verified on the DNA. TRBV21-1 is labeled a pseudogene. This CDR3 spans 12 amino acids.

The chain joins TRBV27 to TRBJ1-2, with 8 nucleotides matching TRBD1. This CDR3 spans 16 amino acids. The germline CDR1 and CDR2 sequences are MNHEY and SMNVEV (reference sequence). Losses at the gene ends were 5 bases for V and 3 bases for J; bases not matched to a gene: 11. In DNA, the CDR3 is TGTGCCAGCAGTAAAAGACCGGGACAGGATTACTATGGCTACACCTTC. This gives the protein CASSKRPGQDYYGYTF.

This clone has a handful of counts. CDR3 sequence: CASGQDSQPQHF. The DNA of the CDR3 is TGTGCTAGTGGCCAGGACAGCCAGCCCCAGCATTTT. The chain employs TRBV12-5 and TRBJ1-5, with D possibly matching TRBD1 (6 bases). This CDR3 has 12 amino acids. Germline values: CDR1 LGHNT, CDR2 FRNRAP. V lost 6 bases and J lost 7, with 10 bases in between.

The gene calls are TRBV28 and TRBJ1-2; 9 nucleotides line up with TRBD1. From germline, CDR1 is MDHEN and CDR2 SYDVKM. J gave up 1 base and V 6 bases, and 6 bases lay outside the gene matches. The CDR3 extends over 15 amino acids. The CDR3 spells CASRSTGQGNYGYTF. CDR3 sequence (DNA): TGTGCCAGCAGATCAACGGGACAGGGTAACTATGGCTACACCTTC.

The chain couples TRBV28 to TRBJ1-2; 7 bases fit TRBD1. The germline CDR1 and CDR2 sequences are MDHEN and SYDVKM. This CDR3 has 15 residues. The V and J ends lost 5 bases and 4 bases, in that order; junction bases with no gene match: 10. The CDR3, as DNA: TGTGCCAGCAGTCGGGACAGCCGCCTCCCCTATGGCTACACCTTC. Amino acid sequence: CASSRDSRLPYGYTF.

The chain combines TRBV19 with TRBJ2-7; 8 bases match TRBD2. Trimming removed 5 bases from V and 0 bases from J; junction bases left unmatched: 6. Germline-derived CDR1 and CDR2 are LNHDA and SQIVND (reference sequence). There are 15 residues in the CDR3. The CDR3, as DNA: TGTGCCAGTAGTCGTCGGGAGGGGAGCTCCTACGAGCAGTACTTC. This translates into CASSRREGSSYEQYF.

J is TRBJ2-5 and V is TRBV28, with TRBD2 matching 10 bases. The CDR3 extends over 15 amino acids. Per the germline V gene, CDR1 is MDHEN and CDR2 is SYDVKM. V lost 5 bases, J lost 2 bases, and 5 bases stayed unmatched. Here the CDR3 reads CASSRTSGFQETQYF. CDR3 DNA: TGTGCCAGCAGTCGGACTAGCGGATTTCAAGAGACCCAGTACTTC.

The V gene is TRBV27, the J gene TRBJ1-5; TRBD1 matches 9 bases. The CDR3 contains 16 residues. Germline V gene lookup returns CDR1 MNHEY and CDR2 SMNVEV (reference sequence). Unmatched junction bases numbered 10, after V lost 6 bases and J lost 4 bases. This chain's CDR3 is CASRPSKGTGNQPQHF. The CDR3 DNA reads as TGTGCCAGCAGACCCTCGAAGGGGACAGGGAATCAGCCCCAGCATTTT.

CDR3 in amino acids: CAWSVGQAHEQYF. CDR3 nucleotides: TGTGCCTGGAGTGTTGGACAGGCCCACGAGCAGTACTTC. This chain joins TRBV30 and TRBJ2-7; 7 positions match TRBD1. This CDR3 contains 13 residues. Germline V lookup: CDR1 GTSNPN, CDR2 SVGIG (reference sequence). The ends lost 0 bases at V and 5 bases at J; junction bases unmatched: 4.